This TCR delta chain was identified in a study of γδ T cells in repeated Plasmodium falciparum infection. Study details: Sampling occurred at baseline, pre-infection for selected infections, and 21 days post-infection. Some Malian samples span acute malaria episodes; others come from no-transmission periods.

Flow sorting of PBMC yielded separate Vgamma9/Vdelta2+ and Vdelta2-negative gammadelta T cell populations for bulk repertoire analysis. TCRdb re-analyzed the multiplex PCR reads via CATT. This sample has tens of thousands of delta-chain clones, with approximately 1% found just once. V was clipped by 0 bases and J by 1 base, with 14 bases between them. The CDR3 covers 16 residues. Germline CDR1 and CDR2: GEAIGNYY and EKD. Study-wide results and caveats: Many TCRgamma sequences overlapped between individuals in stable Vgamma9/Vdelta2+ repertoires.

In the case of this clone: Its matching antigen is unknown. TCRdb lists the protein of a much larger clone for this DNA, which differs at residue 7, so this is likely a read error; the protein given here is translated from the DNA itself.

This TCR was sampled from a pool of human donors (malaria-infected and uninfected, not separated). The sample comprised gamma-delta T cells from blood. The genes are TRDV2 and TRDJ1; the D gene is possibly TRDD3 (6 bases). This CDR3 reads CACDTVRSIRTDKLIF. CDR3 nucleotides: TGTGCCTGTGACACCGTCAGGTCGATACGCACCGATAAACTCATCTTT.